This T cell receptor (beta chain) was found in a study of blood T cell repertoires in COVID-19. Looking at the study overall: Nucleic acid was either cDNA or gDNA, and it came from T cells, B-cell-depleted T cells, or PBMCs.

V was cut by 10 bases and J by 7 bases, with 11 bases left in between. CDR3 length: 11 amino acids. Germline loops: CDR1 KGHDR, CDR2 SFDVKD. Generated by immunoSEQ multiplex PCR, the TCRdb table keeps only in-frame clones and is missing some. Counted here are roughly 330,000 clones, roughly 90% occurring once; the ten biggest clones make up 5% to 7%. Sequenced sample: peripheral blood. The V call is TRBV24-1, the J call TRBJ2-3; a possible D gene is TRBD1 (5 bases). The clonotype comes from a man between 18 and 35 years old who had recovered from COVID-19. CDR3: CATGVENTQYF. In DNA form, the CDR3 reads TGTGCCACAGGGGTTGAGAATACGCAGTATTTT.